The 22 T cell receptor beta chains listed next were all sequenced from one sample in a study of Ad26.COV2.S vaccination and SARS-CoV-2 variants. The table came from immunoSEQ multiplex PCR; TCRdb's copy has only in-frame clones and leaves some out. In the table there are approximately 450,000 clones, more than 80% of which are singletons. Treatment noted: around 19 received Ad26.COV2.S at low or high dose, single or two shots; 5 received placebo; per-sample allocation not given. Sampling was performed 63 days after the first vaccine or placebo injection. The material was peripheral blood, obtained in a trial of Ad26.COV2.S vaccine versus placebo. The receptors derive from a person aged 18 to 65 who received the Ad26.COV2.S COVID-19 vaccine or a placebo.

The rearrangement joins TRBV30 to TRBJ1-1; D ambiguous. The germline V and J ends were trimmed by 3 bases and 0 bases, with 14 bases remaining between them. Looked up from germline, CDR1 is GTSNPN and CDR2 is SVGIG (reference sequence). The CDR3 loop spans 15 amino acids. The DNA for the CDR3 is TGTGCCTGGAGGGTCAGCCCAACAATGAACACTGAAGCTTTCTTT. Its protein is CAWRVSPTMNTEAFF.

The V gene is TRBV30, the J gene TRBJ2-1; D perhaps matches TRBD2 (6 bases). Per the germline V gene, CDR1 is GTSNPN and CDR2 is SVGIG (reference sequence). The V end was cut by 3 bases, the J end by 0 bases, with 15 bases between. There are 16 residues in the CDR3. In DNA, the CDR3 is TGTGCCTGGAGCGGGGGAGGCTCGAGCTCCTACAATGAGCAGTTCTTC. This gives the protein CAWSGGGSSSYNEQFF.

The V gene is TRBV6-2 or TRBV6-3, the J gene TRBJ2-7; D may match TRBD1 or TRBD2 (5 bases each). Trimming removed 5 bases from V and 4 bases from J, with 15 bases in between. Germline V lookup: CDR1 MNHEY, CDR2 SVGEGT. This CDR3 has 14 residues. The CDR3 loop is CASSRTRGEYEQYF. The DNA for the CDR3 is TGTGCCAGCAGTAGAACTAGAGGGGAGTACGAGCAGTACTTC.

The chain employs TRBV7-9 and TRBJ2-7; 8 bases agree with TRBD2. V lost 1 base, J lost 3 bases, and 5 bases stayed unmatched. The germline V gene has CDR1 SEHNR and CDR2 FQNEAQ (reference sequence). This CDR3 is built from 15 residues. CDR3 in amino acids: CASSLDGAGGYEQYF. CDR3 nucleotides: TGTGCCAGCAGCTTAGACGGGGCGGGAGGCTACGAGCAGTACTTC.

The CDR3 reads CASSSGTVNTEAFF. For the CDR3, the DNA is TGTGCCAGCAGTTCCGGGACTGTGAACACTGAAGCTTTCTTT. The V gene is TRBV6-1, the J gene TRBJ1-1; weak D call: TRBD1 (5 bases). The length of the CDR3 is 14 residues. Germline-derived CDR1 and CDR2 are MNHNS and SASEGT. V was shortened by 5 bases and J by 0 bases, with 10 bases between the two germline ends.

The rearrangement uses TRBV30 and TRBJ1-2; 7 bases agree with TRBD1. Per the germline V gene, CDR1 is GTSNPN and CDR2 is SVGIG (reference sequence). The J segment lost 3 bases and the V segment lost 3 bases, leaving 7 bases of the junction unmatched. The CDR3 covers 14 residues. The CDR3 nucleotides read TGTGCCTGGAGCCGAGACAGGGCGGACTATGGCTACACCTTC. Protein sequence: CAWSRDRADYGYTF.

The chain carries TRBV7-2 and TRBJ2-7; 10 bases agree with TRBD2. The CDR3 spans 15 residues. Per the germline V gene, CDR1 is SGHTA and CDR2 is FQGNSA. The J segment lost 6 bases and the V segment lost 5 bases, leaving 10 bases of the junction unmatched. CDR3: CASSARAGGPLEQYF. In DNA, the CDR3 is TGTGCCAGCAGCGCTAGAGCGGGAGGGCCCCTCGAGCAGTACTTC.

This clone was seen once. V is TRBV7-9 and J is TRBJ2-7, with no clear D. V lost 5 bases, J lost 2 bases, and 16 bases lay in between. This CDR3 comprises 15 residues. CDR1 and CDR2 from the germline V gene are SEHNR and FQNEAQ (reference sequence). The CDR3, as DNA: TGTGCCAGCAGCCCACTCGGCGGAAACGCCTACGAGCAGTACTTC. Translation gives CASSPLGGNAYEQYF.

About this clone: The sample has other DNA sequences that encode this CDR3 too. The chain combines TRBV15 with TRBJ2-3, with unresolved D. Trimming removed 0 bases from V and 3 bases from J, with 4 bases in between. CDR3 length: 13 amino acids. The germline gives CDR1 LNHNV, CDR2 YYDKDF (reference sequence). The CDR3, as DNA: TGTGCCACCAGCAGAGATAAAACAGATACGCAGTATTTT. Translation gives CATSRDKTDTQYF.

The rearrangement links TRBV4-1 to TRBJ2-7; 13 bases map to TRBD2. J lost 6 bases, V lost 1 base, and 3 bases had no gene match. CDR1 and CDR2 (germline): MGHRA, YSYEKL. The CDR3 runs to 15 residues. CDR3 coding DNA: TGCGCCAGCAGCCAAGGAGGACTAGCGGGAGTCGAGCAGTACTTC. Translated: CASSQGGLAGVEQYF.

The chain has TRBV24-1 and TRBJ2-1; D not certain. V was clipped by 5 bases and J by 5 bases, with 15 bases between them. The length of the CDR3 is 15 residues. Germline assignment: CDR1 KGHDR and CDR2 SFDVKD. The CDR3 loop reads CATSAPGKTNNEQFF. CDR3 bases: TGTGCCACCAGTGCCCCGGGTAAAACGAACAATGAGCAGTTCTTC.

In the case of this clone: Other DNA sequences from this sample encode an identical CDR3 as well. The rearrangement links TRBV12-3 or TRBV12-4 to TRBJ2-7; no clear D. V lost 3 bases to trimming and J lost 4 bases, with 4 bases between them. The CDR3 is 11 residues long. The CDR3 sequence is CASSLGYEQYF. The CDR3 coding sequence is TGTGCCAGCAGTTTGGGTTACGAGCAGTACTTC.

The chain links TRBV7-2 to TRBJ1-2; D is possibly TRBD1 (6 bases). Per germline, CDR1 SGHTA and CDR2 FQGNSA. Trimming took 1 base from V and 4 from J, leaving 13 bases between them. The CDR3 covers 15 residues. The DNA for the CDR3 is TGTGCCAGCAGCTTAGGGCAGGGGATAAGCTATGGCTACACCTTC. Protein: CASSLGQGISYGYTF.

The chain combines TRBV19 with TRBJ2-1; no definite D call. The CDR3 extends over 15 amino acids. CDR1 and CDR2 from the germline V gene are LNHDA and SQIVND (reference sequence). The V end was cut by 5 bases, the J end by 4 bases, with 15 bases between. The DNA of the CDR3 is TGTGCCAGTAGTCCCACGGAAATCGGATACAATGAGCAGTTCTTC. Translated, it gives CASSPTEIGYNEQFF.

The CDR3, as DNA: TGCAGTGCTAGGTGGACAGGAGGCTACACCTTC. This sequence encodes CSARWTGGYTF. J is TRBJ1-2 and V is TRBV20-1, with 7 bases lining up with TRBD1. V trimming: 3 bases; J trimming: 8 bases; junction bases outside the gene matches: 3. The germline CDR1 and CDR2 sequences are DFQATT and SNEGSKA (reference sequence). The CDR3 has 11 amino acids.

This chain joins TRBV6-1 and TRBJ2-7, with D perhaps given as TRBD1 or TRBD2 (5 bases each). The CDR3 runs to 15 residues. The germline gives CDR1 MNHNS, CDR2 SASEGT. V shed 2 bases and J shed 4 bases, with 15 bases lying between them. This chain's CDR3 is CASSEPYGAQYEQYF. In DNA form, the CDR3 reads TGTGCCAGCAGTGAACCCTACGGGGCGCAATACGAGCAGTACTTC.

The J gene is TRBJ2-6, the V gene TRBV7-2; no clear D gene. Germline CDR1 reads SGHTA; CDR2 reads FQGNSA. V shed 1 base and J shed 2 bases, with 6 bases lying between them. The CDR3 runs 15 residues. The CDR3 loop reads CASSLDATGANVLTF. The CDR3 DNA reads TGTGCCAGCAGCTTAGACGCAACTGGGGCCAACGTCCTGACTTTC. The full variable domain, in which reference TRBV7-2 and TRBJ2-6 provide the parts outside the CDR3, is GAGVSQSPSNKVTEKGKDVELRCDPISGHTALYWYRQSLGQGLEFLIYFQGNSAPDKSGLPSDRFSAERTGGSVSTLTIQRTQQEDSAVYLCASSLDATGANVLTFGAGSRLTVL.

This chain uses TRBV9 with TRBJ1-1; a weak D match, TRBD1 (6 bases). Germline V gene data show CDR1 as SGDLS and CDR2 as YYNGEE. V lost 4 bases, J lost 1 base, and 23 bases lay in between. The CDR3 consists of 18 residues. In DNA form, the CDR3 reads TGTGCCAGCAGCCCAAGGGGGGCCGGGGATTTGGGGAACACTGAAGCTTTCTTT. Translation: CASSPRGAGDLGNTEAFF.

This chain connects TRBV5-1 to TRBJ2-7; no firm D call. V lost 0 bases and J 2 bases, leaving 9 bases between the germline ends. This CDR3 is 14 amino acids long. CDR1 and CDR2 (germline): SGHRS, YFSETQ. The CDR3 loop is CASSLEAPTYEQYF. CDR3 coding DNA: TGCGCCAGCAGCTTGGAGGCACCTACCTACGAGCAGTACTTC. The full variable domain, in which reference TRBV5-1 and TRBJ2-7 provide the parts outside the CDR3, is KAGVTQTPRYLIKTRGQQVTLSCSPISGHRSVSWYQQTPGQGLQFLFEYFSETQRNKGNFPGRFSGRQFSNSRSEMNVSTLELGDSALYLCASSLEAPTYEQYFGPGTRLTVT.

The chain has TRBV6-2 or TRBV6-3 and TRBJ2-7; tentatively, D is TRBD1 or TRBD2 (7 bases each). The CDR3 loop spans 15 amino acids. Per germline, CDR1 MNHEY and CDR2 SVGEGT. Trimming removed 6 bases from V and 3 bases from J, with 18 bases in between. CDR3 residues: CASSPPQGGFYEQYF. DNA of the CDR3: TGTGCCAGCAGCCCACCCCAGGGGGGGTTCTACGAGCAGTACTTC.

The chain is built from TRBV6-2 or TRBV6-3 and TRBJ1-2; weak D call: TRBD1 (5 bases). This CDR3 comprises 12 residues. The germline V gene encodes CDR1 MNHEY and CDR2 SVGEGT. V lost 6 bases and J 5 bases, leaving 10 bases between the germline ends. The CDR3 DNA follows: TGTGCCAGCAGCACGACAGCTTATGGCTACACCTTC. It is translated as CASSTTAYGYTF.

The rearrangement joins TRBV27 to TRBJ2-1, with 10 bases lining up with TRBD2. Germline CDR1 and CDR2: MNHEY and SMNVEV (reference sequence). This CDR3 comprises 14 residues. V dropped 5 bases and J dropped 7; count of bases not matched to a gene: 5. CDR3 DNA: TGTGCCAGCAGTAGCGGGAGGGTTGCAAATGAGCAGTTCTTC. Residues: CASSSGRVANEQFF.